This TCR beta chain was documented in a study of T cells in Graves' hyperthyroidism and ophthalmopathy (dated by TCRdb to about 2019). Some background on the complete study: Peripheral blood was sampled at the time of initial diagnosis, prior to any treatment. To identify TCR V-J signatures that set the groups apart, the researchers used a discovery cohort of 100 patients, made up of 43 with Graves' ophthalmopathy and 57 with stable Graves' hyperthyroidism. Whether ophthalmopathy could be predicted prospectively was tested in an independent validation cohort made up of under 20 hyperthyroidism patients plus 17 patients who later progressed to ophthalmopathy. The roughly 99 discovery patients were divided at random into training and test sets in a 7:3 ratio. Thyroid tissue and blood T-cell repertoires from roughly 6 Graves' hyperthyroidism patients were also compared in the study. Following sampling, methimazole starting at 30 mg daily was given to hyperthyroidism patients, and high-dose intravenous methylprednisolone was given to ophthalmopathy patients. According to the paper, TCR Vbeta CDR3 sequencing was carried out on some 140 peripheral blood samples, which came from 40 to 45 ophthalmopathy, 80 or so hyperthyroidism and approximately 17 progressor patients.

The TCR beta CDR3 regions were amplified from the RNA transcripts. For the first round of RT-PCR on the TCR CDR3, the HTBI primer set was used together with the Qiagen OneStep RT-PCR kit. A second multiplex PCR round built the libraries, followed by size selection and purification. Sequencing of the libraries was done on an Illumina HiSeq2000 using paired-end 100 bp reads. The study's processing was this. SOAPnuke was used to process the raw data, with reads discarded if the reads contained adapters or uncalled bases, had a mean Phred below 15, or lacked an exact constant-primer or identifier match. High-quality paired reads were merged using COPE v1.2.5, and each unique nucleotide sequence was defined as a clonotype. MiTCR v1.1 was used to align the clonotypes against IMGT TRBV, TRBD and TRBJ reference segments. Analysis was restricted to V-J combinations with a frequency above 0.0001, which covered 98% to 99.2% of repertoires. The TCS score was defined as the ratio of F50 (clonal expansion) to E x V (chaos), calculated using BLOSUM62-based TCRdist between CDR3 peptides within each V-J. Welch's t-statistics and random forest reduced fewer than 600 V-J features to roughly 13, which were used in a naive Bayes classifier (R e1071). TCRdb trimmed the raw reads at Q25, called clones with MiXCR and kept productive beta chains. Each CDR3 protein appears once, grouped with its most common genes and DNA. These V and J calls derive from TCRdb rather than the authors' analysis. This sample holds hundreds of thousands of distinct CDR3 sequences; 14% were observed only once. The ten largest make up 10% to 13% of the sample.

Graves' hyperthyroidism was defined as stable when no progression to ophthalmopathy occurred over 18 months of follow-up. Hyperthyroidism patients were newly diagnosed, had a disease duration of under 2 months, and were aged 18 to 65 years. Patients with uncontrolled infections, other autoimmune diseases, pregnancy or lactation were excluded. Diagnoses relied on clinical symptoms, serum thyroxine and TRAb, thyroid ultrasound and orbital computed tomography. PBMCs were separated from 10 ml of fresh peripheral blood using Ficoll-Paque density gradient centrifugation. Trizol reagent was used to extract total RNA, and RNA quality was then checked on an Agilent 2100 Bioanalyzer. Overall study outcomes, separate from this receptor: Blood samples also contained most of the expanded thyroid clonotypes (frequency above 0.001), which suggests that blood repertoires may reflect thyroid immune responses. In validation, the model predicted progression to ophthalmopathy a median of about 6.8 months before onset, with about 71% sensitivity and about 72% specificity. Ophthalmopathy was separated from stable hyperthyroidism by a 13 V-J signature model, with approximately 85% sensitivity and about 84% specificity obtained in cross-validation and 80%/75% obtained in testing. Sample size was not statistically predetermined, and blinding of investigators to group allocation was not performed.

This clonotype has just one count. Its specific antigen is unknown. Base qualities are not recorded, but no much larger clone differs from it by a single base. One read alone is a weak basis. Sequencing input: blood. The origin of this receptor is a young woman with Graves' hyperthyroidism.

CDR3 loop: CASSSGLGLADTQYF. The DNA sequence is as follows: TGTGCCAGCAGCTCGGGACTAGGCTTAGCAGATACGCAGTATTTT. Rearrangement joined TRBV5-6 to TRBJ2-3, and 8 junction bases match TRBD2. Taken from the germline V gene, the CDR1 and CDR2 loops are SGHDT and YYEEEE. V lost 3 bases and J lost 4 bases, and the count of bases not matched to a germline gene is 7. The CDR3 sequence holds 15 residues, the cysteine and phenylalanine included. This entry keeps only the CDR3 DNA: 45 bases, framed from base 1.